Following are 27 T cell receptor beta chains from one sample sequenced in a study of T cell repertoires in cytomegalovirus infection. Using its own MiXCR run on the reads, TCRdb lists one record per CDR3 protein. The repertoire has about 900,000 distinct CDR3 sequences, around 30% of them found once; the top ten carry 11% to 15%. These receptors' targets are unknown. The sample in question was cultured CD8+ T cells from PBMCs, obtained from culture after CMV antigen stimulation. These TCRs come from a human donor in good health (CMV status not recorded). Some clones in this sample may be carry-over from other donors' samples.

About this clonotype: Relative to the germline gene, one junction end is altered; a read error may explain this. The chain recombines TRBV20-1 with TRBJ2-3; TRBD2 aligns across 7 bases. This CDR3 comprises 13 residues. CDR1 and CDR2 (germline): DFQATT, SNEGSKA (reference sequence). The CDR3 here is CRAFSGGTDTQYF. The CDR3 DNA reads as TGCCGTGCTTTCAGCGGGGGCACAGATACGCAGTATTTT.

The chain has TRBV9 and TRBJ2-1, with TRBD1 identical over 7 bases. The junction had 17 bases not matched to a gene; V was cut back by 0 bases and J by 8 bases. The CDR3 extends over 18 amino acids. In germline, CDR1 is SGDLS, CDR2 YYNGEE. The CDR3 spells CASSVALHRDSALHEQFF. The CDR3 region has the DNA TGTGCCAGCAGCGTAGCCCTCCACCGGGACAGCGCTTTACATGAGCAGTTCTTC.

This clonotype showed up many times. The chain carries TRBV7-8 and TRBJ2-2; D gene uncertain. The germline CDR1 and CDR2 sequences are SGHVS and FQNEAQ. Trimming took off 5 bases at V and 6 bases at J, with 7 bases between the two ends. The CDR3 is 12 residues long. As DNA, the CDR3 is TGTGCCAGCAGCCCCCCCCCCGGGGAGCTGTTTTTT. It specifies CASSPPPGELFF.

This chain links TRBV28 with TRBJ2-5, with 8 bases lining up with TRBD1. The CDR3 length is 14 residues. Losses at the gene ends were 6 bases for V and 4 bases for J; bases not matched to a gene: 7. The V gene's germline CDR1 is MDHEN and CDR2 SYDVKM. The CDR3 is CASSPRTGLETQYF. The CDR3 region has the DNA TGTGCCAGCAGCCCCCGGACAGGGTTAGAGACCCAGTACTTC.

This chain connects TRBV4-2 to TRBJ1-2; D not certain. Trimming removed 0 bases at V and 5 bases at J, with 16 bases between. The CDR3 is 16 amino acids. Germline V lookup: CDR1 LGHNA, CDR2 YNFKEQ. CDR3 residues: CASSQDPVPSFYGYTF. The CDR3 coding sequence is TGTGCCAGCAGCCAAGATCCGGTCCCCTCCTTTTATGGCTACACCTTC.

The table lists this clonotype with a few counts. The chain employs TRBV7-4 and TRBJ1-1; 9 positions agree with TRBD1. Germline V gene sequence: CDR1 SGHVT, CDR2 SQSDAQ. The V gene end was trimmed by 1 base and the J gene end by 9 bases; junction bases not matched to a gene: 15. This CDR3 contains 17 residues. CDR3: CASSLVGMTGGVRKAFF. CDR3 sequence (DNA): TGTGCCAGCAGCTTAGTCGGAATGACAGGGGGAGTGCGGAAAGCTTTCTTT.

This clonotype occurred a few times. The chain employs TRBV7-6 and TRBJ1-1; D gene unclear. Germline V gene sequence: CDR1 SGHVS, CDR2 FNYEAQ. CDR3 length: 14 residues. The ends were cut back, 6 bases at V and 2 bases at J, with 13 bases in the middle. The CDR3 loop reads CASRKDGENTEAFF. CDR3 sequence (DNA): TGTGCCAGCAGAAAAGACGGGGAAAACACTGAAGCTTTCTTT.

This clonotype was counted a few times. The CDR3 loop reads CASSHPGQGFYNEQFF. The CDR3 bases are TGTGCCAGCAGCCATCCGGGACAGGGATTTTACAATGAGCAGTTCTTC. The chain recombines TRBV14 with TRBJ2-1; 9 bases agree with TRBD1. V lost 3 bases to trimming and J lost 4 bases; unmatched junction nucleotides: 7. Germline loops: CDR1 SGHDN, CDR2 FVKESK. The CDR3 has 16 residues. The whole variable domain, remainder taken from reference TRBV14 and TRBJ2-1, is EAGVTQFPSHSVIEKGQTVTLRCDPISGHDNLYWYRRVMGKEIKFLLHFVKESKQDESGMPNNRFLAERTGGTYSTLKVQPAELEDSGVYFCASSHPGQGFYNEQFFGPGTRLTVL.

A word on this clonotype: A junction end diverges from the germline sequence, so it may reflect a read error. V gene TRBV4-1 combines with J gene TRBJ1-1; no definite D call. This CDR3 spans 16 amino acids. Per germline, CDR1 MGHRA and CDR2 YSYEKL. The CDR3 coding sequence is TGCGCCAACAGCCCCTATCAGCTCACAGTTAACACTGAAGCTTTCTTT. This sequence encodes CANSPYQLTVNTEAFF.

The V call is TRBV2, the J call TRBJ2-1; TRBD1 matches at 9 bases. Germline CDR1 and CDR2: SNHLY and FYNNEI. V gave up 7 bases and J gave up 9 bases; unmatched junction bases: 10. CDR3 length: 14 amino acids. CDR3 amino acids: CASTPGQGLFEQFF. Here the CDR3 DNA reads TGTGCCAGCACCCCGGGACAGGGACTCTTTGAGCAGTTCTTC.

This clonotype has more than one count but fewer than ten. This chain links TRBV28 with TRBJ2-3, with 8 bases that match TRBD2. The V segment lost 5 bases and the J segment 4 bases; nucleotides outside the gene matches: 5. This CDR3 spans 14 amino acids. The germline V gene encodes CDR1 MDHEN and CDR2 SYDVKM. CDR3 coding DNA: TGTGCCAGCAGTCAGACTAGCGACTCAGATACGCAGTATTTT. This gives the protein CASSQTSDSDTQYF.

The chain joins TRBV6-5 to TRBJ1-1; possibly TRBD1 for D (5 bases). From germline, CDR1 is MNHEY and CDR2 SVGAGI. This CDR3 region has 14 residues. V lost 5 bases and J 3 bases, leaving 13 bases between the germline ends. The CDR3 loop is CASSPTKGYTEAFF. The CDR3 DNA is TGTGCCAGCAGTCCCACAAAGGGGTACACTGAAGCTTTCTTT.

V is TRBV10-2 and J is TRBJ2-7; D gene ambiguous. With 0 bases removed from V and 0 bases from J, the gap between germline ends came to 6 bases. The CDR3 extends over 14 amino acids. Looked up from germline, CDR1 is WSHSY and CDR2 is SAAADI. Written as DNA, the CDR3 is TGCGCCAGCAGTGAGTCGGTAAACTCCTACGAGCAGTACTTC. It yields the protein CASSESVNSYEQYF.

The chain joins TRBV4-1 to TRBJ2-1; D may be TRBD2 (6 bases). Germline V gives CDR1 MGHRA, CDR2 YSYEKL. CDR3 length: 15 amino acids. With 4 bases removed from V and 3 bases from J, the gap between germline ends came to 13 bases. CDR3 amino acids: CASSLSGQIYNEQFF. The CDR3 DNA sequence: TGCGCCAGCAGCCTGAGCGGGCAAATCTACAATGAGCAGTTCTTC.

This clonotype was found many times. The chain has TRBV7-6 and TRBJ2-7; no clear D. The CDR3 length is 13 residues. Germline V lookup: CDR1 SGHVS, CDR2 FNYEAQ. V lost 3 bases, J lost 5 bases, and 11 bases lay in between. CDR3 nucleotides: TGTGCCAGCAGCTTCGTGTTTGGAGACGAGCAGTACGTC. It specifies CASSFVFGDEQYV.

The chain recombines TRBV3-1 with TRBJ2-3; unclear D gene. This CDR3 region has 15 residues. Germline loops: CDR1 LGHDT, CDR2 YNNKEL (reference sequence). V was clipped by 0 bases and J by 1 base, with 8 bases between them. CDR3 DNA: TGTGCCAGCAGCCAAGATCGGAGTCGCACAGATACGCAGTATTTT. This sequence encodes CASSQDRSRTDTQYF.

This clonotype has a count of ten or more. The chain uses TRBV7-6 and TRBJ2-1; unclear D gene. This CDR3 contains 15 residues. The germline gives CDR1 SGHVS, CDR2 FNYEAQ. Trimming left V 0 bases short and J 9 bases short, with 15 bases between. The CDR3 sequence: CASSLARHTDPEQFF. The CDR3 DNA is TGTGCCAGCAGCTTAGCGAGACATACCGACCCTGAGCAGTTCTTC.

The table lists this clonotype with many counts. This chain links TRBV7-2 with TRBJ1-1, with a possible D match to TRBD1 (5 bases). Trimming shortened V by 5 bases and J by 9 bases, and 10 bases separated the two germline ends. Germline V lookup: CDR1 SGHTA, CDR2 FQGNSA. This CDR3 has 11 amino acids. In DNA form, the CDR3 reads TGTGCCAGCAGCGCCGGGGCTCAAGCTTTCTTT. As protein: CASSAGAQAFF.

The rearrangement joins TRBV2 to TRBJ2-6; the D is unclear. Between the trimmed V and J ends, which lost 8 bases and 0 bases, there was a span of 11 bases. The CDR3 runs 15 residues. CDR1 is SNHLY, CDR2 FYNNEI, per germline. The CDR3: CASGGSYSGANVLTF. The CDR3 nucleotides are TGTGCCAGCGGTGGCAGCTACTCTGGGGCCAACGTCCTGACTTTC.

The chain couples TRBV19 to TRBJ2-1; D perhaps matches TRBD1 (5 bases). V gave up 7 bases and J gave up 14 bases, with 12 bases separating them. The germline V gene has CDR1 LNHDA and CDR2 SQIVND (reference sequence). This CDR3 spans 10 amino acids. CDR3 sequence: CASKGEGEFF. The CDR3 bases are TGTGCCAGTAAGGGTGAAGGGGAGTTCTTC.

The chain recombines TRBV5-6 with TRBJ1-2; TRBD1 might be the D (6 bases). The germline CDR1 and CDR2 sequences are SGHDT and YYEEEE. V was trimmed by 5 bases and J by 3 bases, leaving 14 bases between them. The CDR3 is 14 residues long. Here the CDR3 DNA reads TGTGCCAGCAGTTCTAGGGGGGATTACTATGGCTACACCTTC. Translating it yields CASSSRGDYYGYTF.

V and J are TRBV6-8 and TRBJ2-7, with D possibly being TRBD1 (5 bases). The V gene's germline CDR1 is MNHGY and CDR2 SAAAGT. This CDR3 region has 16 residues. Trimming took off 6 bases at V and 2 bases at J, with 20 bases between the two ends. The CDR3 loop reads CASRGSGPDCTYEQYV. The CDR3, as DNA: TGTGCCAGCAGGGGTTCAGGGCCCGATTGCACCTACGAGCAGTACGTC.

The chain joins TRBV7-6 to TRBJ2-5, with 10 bases aligning to TRBD2. The CDR3 loop spans 13 amino acids. J was trimmed by 6 bases and V by 5 bases; bases with no gene match: 3. Per germline, CDR1 SGHVS and CDR2 FNYEAQ. The CDR3 spells CASSPTSGKTQYF. CDR3 sequence (DNA): TGTGCCAGCAGCCCCACTAGCGGGAAGACCCAGTACTTC. The full variable domain, with the rest looked up from reference TRBV7-6 and TRBJ2-5, is GAGVSQSPRYKVTKRGQDVALRCDPISGHVSLYWYRQALGQGPEFLTYFNYEAQQDKSGLPNDRFSAERPEGSISTLTIQRTEQRDSAMYRCASSPTSGKTQYFGPGTRLLVL.

The chain has TRBV13 and TRBJ2-7, with 8 bases that match TRBD2. Unmatched junction bases numbered 5, after V lost 5 bases and J lost 5 bases. The CDR3 contains 13 residues. CDR1 PRHDT and CDR2 FYEKMQ come from the germline V gene (reference sequence). The CDR3, as DNA: TGTGCCAGCAGCCTCCGGGAGGGCCACGAGCAGTACGTC. Residues: CASSLREGHEQYV.

This clonotype appeared once. This chain joins TRBV28 and TRBJ2-4, with D perhaps TRBD2 (6 bases). Trimming stripped 2 bases from V and 8 bases from J, with 16 bases between. The CDR3 spans 15 residues. Germline V gene sequence: CDR1 MDHEN, CDR2 SYDVKM. DNA of the CDR3: TGTGCCAGCAGTTTAACGCCGGAGGGCTTTGACATTCAGTACTTC. Its translation: CASSLTPEGFDIQYF.

This clonotype turned up a few times. The chain has TRBV27 and TRBJ2-1; D perhaps matches TRBD1 (6 bases). CDR3 size: 13 residues. Germline values: CDR1 MNHEY, CDR2 SMNVEV (reference sequence). V was trimmed by 5 bases and J by 9 bases, leaving 14 bases between them. The CDR3 nucleotides are TGTGCCAGCAGTACAGGGATTTGGGGTGAGCAGTTCTTC. Residues: CASSTGIWGEQFF.

This clonotype occurred a few times. This chain links TRBV4-1 with TRBJ1-5; D unclear. CDR3 length equals 14 residues. Trimming shortened V by 2 bases and J by 5 bases, and 10 bases separated the two germline ends. Per the germline V gene, CDR1 is MGHRA and CDR2 is YSYEKL. As DNA, the CDR3 is TGCGCCAGCAGCCAATTACCGGGCGATCAGCCCCAGCATTTT. This sequence encodes CASSQLPGDQPQHF.